This TCR beta chain is from a study of Tregs in tolerant kidney transplant recipients. Recipients received nonmyeloablative bone marrow transplants from related graft donors, with transient mixed chimerism. Generated by immunoSEQ multiplex PCR, the TCRdb table keeps only in-frame clones and is missing some. The repertoire holds 75,000 to 100,000 clones, 93% seen once, with 1.6% in the top ten. Source: CD4+ T cells from blood (PBMCs), taken 12 months after the transplant. This receptor was identified in a human patient who received a combined kidney and bone marrow transplant. Some T cells may have come from the graft donor.

CDR3: CATSRVGQGTSPLHF. In DNA, the CDR3 is TGTGCCACCAGCAGAGTGGGACAGGGGACTTCACCCCTCCACTTT. The genes are TRBV15 and TRBJ1-6, with 10 bases identical to TRBD1. V trimming: 1 base; J trimming: 9 bases; junction bases outside the gene matches: 3. Germline V gene data show CDR1 as LNHNV and CDR2 as YYDKDF (reference sequence). The CDR3 extends over 15 amino acids.